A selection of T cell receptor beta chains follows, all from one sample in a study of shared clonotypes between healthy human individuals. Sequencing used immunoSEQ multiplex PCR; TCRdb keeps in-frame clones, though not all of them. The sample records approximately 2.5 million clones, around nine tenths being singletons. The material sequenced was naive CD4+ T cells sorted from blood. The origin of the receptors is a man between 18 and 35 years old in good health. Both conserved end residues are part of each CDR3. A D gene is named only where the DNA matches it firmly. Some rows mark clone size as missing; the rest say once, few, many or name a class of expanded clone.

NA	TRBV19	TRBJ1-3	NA	CASSRGSGNTIYF	TGTGCCAGTAGTCGCGGGTCTGGAAACACCATATATTTT
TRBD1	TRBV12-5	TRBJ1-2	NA	CASALGQVANYGYTF	TGTGCTAGTGCCCTCGGACAGGTAGCTAACTATGGCTACACCTTC
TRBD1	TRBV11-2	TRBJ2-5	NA	CASSFNRGPETQYF	TGTGCCAGCAGCTTCAATAGGGGGCCTGAGACCCAGTACTTC
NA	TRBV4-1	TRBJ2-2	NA	CASASIRGNTGELFF	TGCGCCAGCGCCAGTATCAGGGGAAACACCGGGGAGCTGTTTTTT
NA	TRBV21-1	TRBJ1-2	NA	CASSKRLGDGYTF	TGTGCCAGCAGCAAACGGTTGGGCGATGGCTACACCTTC
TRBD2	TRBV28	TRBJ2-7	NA	CASSYSSGGLSYEQYF	TGTGCCAGCAGCTACTCTAGCGGGGGCCTCTCCTACGAGCAGTACTTC
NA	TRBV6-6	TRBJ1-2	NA	CASSPDRYGYTF	TGTGCCAGCAGCCCCGACAGATATGGCTACACCTTC
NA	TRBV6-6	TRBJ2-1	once	CASSYDGSSSYNEQFF	TGTGCCAGCAGTTACGATGGCTCATCAAGCTACAATGAGCAGTTCTTC
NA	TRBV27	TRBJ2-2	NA	CASSFRQTANTGELFF	TGTGCCAGCAGTTTCCGACAGACAGCAAACACCGGGGAGCTGTTTTTT
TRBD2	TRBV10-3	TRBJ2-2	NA	CAISGLAGAGGELFF	TGTGCCATCAGTGGACTAGCGGGAGCGGGCGGGGAGCTGTTTTTT
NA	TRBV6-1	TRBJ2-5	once	CASSEVWAQETQYF	TGTGCCAGCAGTGAAGTCTGGGCACAAGAGACCCAGTACTTC
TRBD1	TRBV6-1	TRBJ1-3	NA	CASSALSGGTGNTIYF	TGTGCCAGCAGTGCTCTTTCAGGGGGCACTGGAAACACCATATATTTT
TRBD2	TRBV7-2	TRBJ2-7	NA	CASSLPSGGLKYF	TGTGCCAGCTCGCTCCCTAGCGGGGGTTTGAAGTACTTC
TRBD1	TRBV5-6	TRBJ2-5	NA	CASSYGQGARQETQYF	TGTGCCAGCAGCTACGGACAGGGGGCGCGACAAGAGACCCAGTACTTC
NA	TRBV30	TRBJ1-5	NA	CAWSEGNGNQPQHF	TGTGCCTGGAGTGAAGGAAATGGGAATCAGCCCCAGCATTTT
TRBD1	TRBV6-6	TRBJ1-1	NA	CASNQGGWSNTEAFF	TGTGCCAGTAATCAAGGGGGCTGGTCGAACACTGAAGCTTTCTTT
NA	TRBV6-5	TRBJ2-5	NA	CASSRGTSQETQYF	TGTGCCAGCAGTCGAGGGACATCTCAAGAGACCCAGTACTTC
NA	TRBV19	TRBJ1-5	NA	CASSTLNQPQHF	TGTGCCAGTAGTACCCTAAATCAGCCCCAGCATTTT
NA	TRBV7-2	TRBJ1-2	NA	CASSVDSYGYTF	TGTGCCAGCAGCGTAGACAGCTATGGCTACACCTTC
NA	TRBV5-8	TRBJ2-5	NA	CASTMMTAKETQYF	TGTGCCAGCACCATGATGACAGCAAAAGAGACCCAGTACTTC
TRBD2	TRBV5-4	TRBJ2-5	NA	CASSPGLAVEGKTQYF	TGTGCCAGCAGCCCGGGACTAGCGGTTGAGGGAAAGACCCAGTACTTC
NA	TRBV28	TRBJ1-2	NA	CASSIPGLLYGYTF	TGTGCCAGCAGTATTCCGGGACTCCTTTATGGCTACACCTTC
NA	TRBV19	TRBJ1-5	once	CASSIMARQPQHF	TGTGCCAGTAGTATTATGGCTCGTCAGCCCCAGCATTTT
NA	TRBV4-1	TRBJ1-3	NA	CASSPHEQGGDTIYF	TGCGCCAGCAGCCCCCATGAACAGGGCGGCGACACCATATATTTT
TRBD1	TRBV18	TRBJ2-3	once	CASSPLSLTGGGTDTQYF	TGTGCCAGCTCACCTCTCTCGTTGACAGGGGGCGGCACAGATACGCAGTATTTT
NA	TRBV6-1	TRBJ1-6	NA	CASNRVDSPLHF	TGTGCCAGCAACAGGGTAGATTCACCCCTCCACTTT
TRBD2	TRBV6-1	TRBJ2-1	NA	CASSDMASGGYQFF	TGTGCCAGCAGTGATATGGCTAGCGGGGGGTACCAGTTCTTC
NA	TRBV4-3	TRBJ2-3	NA	CASSQGTFRTDTQYF	TGCGCCAGCAGCCAAGGGACTTTCCGCACAGATACGCAGTATTTT
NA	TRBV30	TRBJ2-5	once	CAWSPQAQETQYF	TGTGCCTGGAGTCCGCAGGCCCAAGAGACCCAGTACTTC
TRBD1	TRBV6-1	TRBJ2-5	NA	CASSDWTGGGETQYF	TGTGCCAGCAGTGATTGGACAGGGGGCGGAGAGACCCAGTACTTC
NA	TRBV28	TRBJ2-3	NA	CASSSISNIGTDTQYF	TGTGCCAGCAGTTCCATTTCAAATATCGGCACAGATACGCAGTATTTT
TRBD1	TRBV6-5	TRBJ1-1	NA	CASRGGTGNEEAFF	TGTGCCAGCAGGGGGGGGACAGGGAACGAAGAAGCTTTCTTT
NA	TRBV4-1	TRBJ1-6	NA	CASSHLLGGPLHF	TGCGCCAGCAGCCATCTACTGGGGGGGCCCCTCCACTTT
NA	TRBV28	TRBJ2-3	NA	CASSRGGRTISTDTQYF	TGTGCCAGCAGTCGGGGCGGACGTACAATTAGCACAGATACGCAGTATTTT
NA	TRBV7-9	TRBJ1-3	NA	CASSLVDWGSGNTIYF	TGTGCCAGCAGCTTAGTTGACTGGGGCTCTGGAAACACCATATATTTT
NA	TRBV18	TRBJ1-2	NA	CASSPGGSANYGYTF	TGTGCCAGCTCACCGGGTGGGTCGGCTAACTATGGCTACACCTTC
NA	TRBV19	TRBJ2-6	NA	CASRGLSGANVLTF	TGTGCCAGCAGGGGCCTCTCTGGGGCCAACGTCCTGACTTTC
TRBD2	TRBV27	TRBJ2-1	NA	CASSFGTTSGKGGEQFF	TGTGCCAGCAGTTTCGGCACGACTAGCGGGAAGGGGGGTGAGCAGTTCTTC
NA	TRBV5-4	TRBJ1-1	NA	CASSPPGGTNTEAFF	TGTGCCAGCAGCCCCCCGGGGGGCACGAACACTGAAGCTTTCTTT
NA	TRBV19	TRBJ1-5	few	CASSIRGLNQPQHF	TGTGCCAGTAGTATACGGGGCTTAAATCAGCCCCAGCATTTT
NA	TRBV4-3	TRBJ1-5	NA	CASSPSGGEPQHF	TGCGCCAGCAGCCCGTCGGGGGGAGAGCCCCAGCATTTT
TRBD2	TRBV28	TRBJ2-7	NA	CASTNGGGPYEQYF	TGTGCCAGCACCAACGGGGGGGGCCCCTACGAGCAGTACTTC
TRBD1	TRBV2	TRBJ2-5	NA	CASSETGAQETQYF	TGTGCCAGCAGTGAAACAGGGGCCCAAGAGACCCAGTACTTC
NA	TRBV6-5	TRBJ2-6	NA	CASSRTYGANVLTF	TGTGCCAGCAGTAGGACTTACGGGGCCAACGTCCTGACTTTC